This passage covers 3 T cell receptor beta chains from one sample sequenced in a study of cytotoxic CD8 clonotypes in ibrutinib-treated CLL. The protocol was immunoSEQ multiplex PCR, while the TCRdb copy is restricted to in-frame clones and leaves out a portion. The table lists about 310,000 clones, 70% to 80% of them singletons. The sequencing used PBMCs, collected before ibrutinib treatment. The receptors were sampled from a human donor with chronic lymphocytic leukemia.

The chain recombines TRBV6-5 with TRBJ1-1; weak D call: TRBD1 (6 bases). This CDR3 comprises 16 residues. The V end was cut by 3 bases, the J end by 0 bases, with 14 bases between. From germline, CDR1 is MNHEY and CDR2 SVGAGI. CDR3 bases: TGTGCCAGCAGTTATTACAGGGTTTACATGAACACTGAAGCTTTCTTT. It encodes CASSYYRVYMNTEAFF.

The genes are TRBV29-1 and TRBJ2-1; unclear D gene. Trimming stripped 4 bases from V and 7 bases from J, with 17 bases between. The CDR3 has 14 residues. The germline V gene encodes CDR1 SQVTM and CDR2 ANQGSEA. The CDR3: CSVGRLGSLNEQFF. The CDR3 DNA reads as TGCAGCGTTGGTCGTTTGGGATCTTTGAATGAGCAGTTCTTC.

This clone showed up just once. The chain links TRBV28 to TRBJ1-5; 10 bases are a match to TRBD1. CDR1 and CDR2 from the germline V gene are MDHEN and SYDVKM. This CDR3 spans 16 amino acids. V lost 2 bases and J lost 4; bases outside the gene matches: 5. CDR3 residues: CASSLTPGQGNQPQHF. In DNA, the CDR3 is TGTGCCAGCAGTTTAACTCCGGGACAGGGGAATCAGCCCCAGCATTTT. The whole variable domain, filled in from reference TRBV28 and TRBJ1-5, reads DVKVTQSSRYLVKRTGEKVFLECVQDMDHENMFWYRQDPGLGLRLIYFSYDVKMKEKGDIPEGYSVSREKKERFSLILESASTNQTSMYLCASSLTPGQGNQPQHFGDGTRLSIL.